This T cell receptor (beta chain) was recorded in a study of T cell changes during pregnancy in multiple sclerosis. Profiling relied on immunoSEQ multiplex PCR, and the TCRdb table lists in-frame clones only, not all of them. The data hold under 40,000 clones, with 90% observed a single time. The table lists this clone with a few counts. The origin of this receptor is a female donor with multiple sclerosis, enrolled in a pregnancy study. The material sequenced was CD8+ T cells from peripheral blood mononuclear cells, taken before pregnancy.

The CDR3 loop reads CAWEGQTNTEAFF. The CDR3 nucleotides read TGTGCCTGGGAGGGACAGACGAACACTGAAGCTTTCTTT. This chain uses TRBV30 with TRBJ1-1, with TRBD1 identical over 7 bases. This CDR3 has 13 residues. From germline, CDR1 is GTSNPN and CDR2 SVGIG (reference sequence). V lost 5 bases and J lost 1; bases outside the gene matches: 4.